The subject of this entry is one TCR beta chain. PCR amplification relied on 60 Vbeta primers (plus 13 Jbeta primers). This table comes from immunoSEQ multiplex PCR, and its TCRdb copy is limited to in-frame clones, with some not included. The sample has 150,000 to 200,000 clones; roughly 73% are singletons. These data originate in a study of cytomegalovirus exposure and HLA in healthy donors. This CDR3 is built from 14 residues. Per the germline V gene, CDR1 is MNHEY and CDR2 is SMNVEV (reference sequence). J gave up 10 bases and V 4 bases, and 7 bases lay outside the gene matches. Sequencing used PBMCs. The chain is built from TRBV27 and TRBJ1-4; 9 nucleotides agree with TRBD1. This clonotype was obtained from a female donor in good health and CMV-seronegative. The CDR3 nucleotides read TGTGCCAGCAGTTCCCCGGGACAGGGCGGAAAACTGTTTTTT. Translation: CASSSPGQGGKLFF.